The 25 T cell receptor beta chains in this list originate from one sample, sequenced in a study of beta chain features in type 1 diabetes. General study results and limits: Researchers report that Type 1 diabetes patients had moderately but significantly shorter TCRB CDR3s across all four CD4+ subsets.

The antigens these receptors bind are not known. The investigators reverse transcribed all of the isolated RNA, so they sequenced expressed TCRB transcripts. Sequenced by immunoSEQ multiplex PCR; TCRdb stores in-frame clones only, minus some. The sample has roughly 730,000 clones; roughly an eighth are singletons. The specimen sequenced was naive CD4+ T cells from blood. These receptors were collected from a man younger than 35 with type 1 diabetes.

The chain links TRBV19 to TRBJ2-3; 12 bases are shared with TRBD2. Per the germline V gene, CDR1 is LNHDA and CDR2 is SQIVND (reference sequence). This CDR3 is 15 amino acids long. With V trimmed by 7 bases and J by 3 bases, 5 bases remained unmatched. The CDR3 is CASTQTSGGTDTQYF. Here the CDR3 DNA reads TGTGCCAGTACCCAGACTAGCGGGGGTACAGATACGCAGTATTTT. The full variable domain, in which reference TRBV19 and TRBJ2-3 provide the parts outside the CDR3, is DGGITQSPKYLFRKEGQNVTLSCEQNLNHDAMYWYRQDPGQGLRLIYYSQIVNDFQKGDIAEGYSVSREKKESFPLTVTSAQKNPTAFYLCASTQTSGGTDTQYFGPGTRLTVL.

This clone was detected only a few times. The gene calls are TRBV5-1 and TRBJ1-2; D call uncertain. The CDR3 totals 14 residues. CDR1 SGHRS and CDR2 YFSETQ come from the germline V gene. The ends were cut back, 1 base at V and 3 bases at J, with 10 bases in the middle. CDR3 DNA: TGCGCCAGCAGCTTGAGTCAGACCTACTATGGCTACACCTTC. It codes for CASSLSQTYYGYTF.

This clone was seen only a few times. This sequence joins TRBV9 and TRBJ2-7; the D is unclear. Germline V lookup: CDR1 SGDLS, CDR2 YYNGEE. The CDR3 length is 14 residues. The V and J ends lost 0 bases and 5 bases respectively, with 12 bases between them. The DNA for the CDR3 is TGTGCCAGCAGCGTAGAGTCTATTGGTAACGAGCAGTACTTC. Amino acids: CASSVESIGNEQYF.

This clone was counted a few times. The chain employs TRBV10-3 and TRBJ1-1, with a weak D call TRBD1 (6 bases). The germline V and J ends were trimmed by 4 bases and 3 bases, with 12 bases remaining between them. The V gene's germline CDR1 is ENHRY and CDR2 SYGVKD. The CDR3 extends over 14 amino acids. CDR3 bases: TGTGCCATCAGTGGGGGGCCGGGGGACACTGAAGCTTTCTTT. It encodes CAISGGPGDTEAFF.

This clone was seen a handful of times. The chain recombines TRBV28 with TRBJ1-2; tentative D call: TRBD1 (6 bases). Trimming removed 3 bases at V and 6 bases at J, with 14 bases between. The germline gives CDR1 MDHEN, CDR2 SYDVKM. CDR3 size: 14 residues. The CDR3, as DNA: TGTGCCAGCAGTTTCGGGGCAGGGGAGGATGGCTACACCTTC. As protein: CASSFGAGEDGYTF.

This clone turned up a few times. The genes are TRBV7-8 and TRBJ2-2, with D unclear. The CDR3 has 14 amino acids. Deletions cut 7 bases from V and 4 bases from J, with 13 bases between. The V gene's germline CDR1 is SGHVS and CDR2 FQNEAQ. The CDR3 reads CASMDPSGTGELFF. The DNA for the CDR3 is TGTGCCAGCATGGACCCTTCGGGCACCGGGGAGCTGTTTTTT. The whole variable domain, filled in from reference TRBV7-8 and TRBJ2-2, reads GAGVSQSPRYKVAKRGQDVALRCDPISGHVSLFWYQQALGQGPEFLTYFQNEAQLDKSGLPSDRFFAERPEGSVSTLKIQRTQQEDSAVYLCASMDPSGTGELFFGEGSRLTVL.

This chain links TRBV6-6 with TRBJ2-2; the match to TRBD1 covers 9 bases. J lost 0 bases, V lost 8 bases, and 1 base had no gene match. Germline CDR1 is MNHNY and CDR2 is SVGAGI (reference sequence). This CDR3 has 14 residues. The CDR3 reads CASGDRANTGELFF. CDR3 in DNA: TGTGCCAGCGGGGACAGGGCGAACACCGGGGAGCTGTTTTTT.

A few counts support this clone. The rearrangement links TRBV30 to TRBJ1-2; D remains unclear. V lost 0 bases, J lost 5 bases, and 10 bases lay in between. The length of the CDR3 is 13 residues. CDR1 and CDR2 (germline): GTSNPN, SVGIG (reference sequence). The CDR3 loop is CAWSVYRSYGYTF. CDR3 DNA: TGTGCCTGGAGTGTATATCGATCGTATGGCTACACCTTC.

Regarding this clone: Other nucleotide sequences in the sample specify the same CDR3. This sequence joins TRBV29-1 and TRBJ2-4; D perhaps matches TRBD2 (6 bases). V lost 3 bases to trimming and J lost 4 bases, with 16 bases between them. The CDR3 consists of 15 residues. The V gene's germline CDR1 is SQVTM and CDR2 ANQGSEA. The DNA of the CDR3 is TGCAGCGTTGAGGATCTGGCGGGATCGAAAAACATTCAGTACTTC. It yields the protein CSVEDLAGSKNIQYF.

The chain is built from TRBV5-6 and TRBJ2-7; D perhaps matches TRBD1 (5 bases). The CDR3 is made up of 14 amino acids. Trimming took 0 bases from V and 2 from J, leaving 9 bases between them. CDR1 and CDR2 (germline): SGHDT, YYEEEE. The chain's CDR3 is CASSLGQPTYEQYF. CDR3 in DNA: TGTGCCAGCAGCTTGGGACAGCCTACCTACGAGCAGTACTTC.

This clone was seen a few times. The chain employs TRBV2 and TRBJ2-3; D gene ambiguous. Germline V gene lookup returns CDR1 SNHLY and CDR2 FYNNEI. Trimming took 7 bases from V and 4 from J, leaving 9 bases between them. This CDR3 has 12 amino acids. This CDR3 reads CASTSIADTQYF. CDR3 nucleotide sequence: TGTGCCAGCACTTCGATTGCAGATACGCAGTATTTT.

This sequence joins TRBV2 and TRBJ1-2, with 7 bases fitting TRBD1. V was clipped by 8 bases and J by 4 bases; unmatched bases: 7. CDR3 size: 13 residues. CDR1 is SNHLY and CDR2 is FYNNEI in the germline V gene. The CDR3 nucleotides are TGTGCCAGCGGCGGGACAGTTCCCTATGGCTACACCTTC. It is translated as CASGGTVPYGYTF. The full variable domain, rest sourced from reference TRBV2 and TRBJ1-2, is EPEVTQTPSHQVTQMGQEVILRCVPISNHLYFYWYRQILGQKVEFLVSFYNNEISEKSEIFDDQFSVERPDGSNFTLKIRSTKLEDSAMYFCASGGTVPYGYTFGSGTRLTVV.

This clone has a handful of counts. This chain connects TRBV28 to TRBJ2-7; tentative D call: TRBD2 (5 bases). Germline-derived CDR1 and CDR2 are MDHEN and SYDVKM. V was pared by 7 bases and J by 5 bases, with 12 bases between. This CDR3 is 12 amino acids long. CDR3 protein: CASNPYGDEQYF. In DNA form, the CDR3 reads TGTGCCAGCAACCCCTACGGGGACGAGCAGTACTTC.

This chain connects TRBV18 to TRBJ2-7; D may be TRBD1 (6 bases). This CDR3 is 15 amino acids long. Per the germline V gene, CDR1 is KGHSH and CDR2 is LQKENI. Trimming pared 2 bases from V and 6 bases from J, leaving 17 bases between. CDR3 sequence (DNA): TGTGCCAGCTCACCAAACGTCCAGGGGCAGGGCGAGCAGTACTTC. Translated, it gives CASSPNVQGQGEQYF.

This clone was detected only a few times. CDR3 nucleotides: TGTGCCAGCAGTCAGGAGAATGAAAAACTGTTTTTT. Encoded protein: CASSQENEKLFF. The V and J genes are TRBV2 and TRBJ1-4; D unresolved. Between the trimmed V and J ends, which lost 5 bases and 5 bases, there was a span of 6 bases. This CDR3 is built from 12 residues. From germline, CDR1 is SNHLY and CDR2 FYNNEI.

The chain links TRBV6-6 to TRBJ2-7, with 8 bases identical to TRBD1. The CDR3 length is 14 residues. Per germline, CDR1 MNHNY and CDR2 SVGAGI (reference sequence). V shed 6 bases and J 2 bases; nucleotides not matched to a gene: 6. The CDR3, as DNA: TGTGCCAGCAGCGACAGGGGCGGCACCTACGAGCAGTACTTC. Translating gives CASSDRGGTYEQYF.

This clone was seen only a few times. This chain links TRBV30 with TRBJ1-1; D possibly corresponds to TRBD1 (6 bases). V was trimmed by 5 bases and J by 0 bases, leaving 10 bases between them. The CDR3 extends over 13 amino acids. Germline V gives CDR1 GTSNPN, CDR2 SVGIG (reference sequence). The CDR3 DNA reads TGTGCCTGGGACAGGCGTATGAACACTGAAGCTTTCTTT. Its translation is CAWDRRMNTEAFF.

The chain joins TRBV19 to TRBJ2-5; D not resolved. The CDR3 sequence is 13 residues long. From germline, CDR1 is LNHDA and CDR2 SQIVND (reference sequence). V lost 3 bases and J 5 bases, leaving 10 bases between the germline ends. Written as DNA, the CDR3 is TGTGCCAGTAGTATGACCATGGGGGAGACCCAGTACTTC. This codes for CASSMTMGETQYF.

Note on this clone: In the same sample, other DNA sequences code for this CDR3. The rearrangement uses TRBV30 and TRBJ2-7; the D is unclear. The V end was cut by 3 bases, the J end by 0 bases, with 6 bases between. Germline CDR1 is GTSNPN and CDR2 is SVGIG (reference sequence). This CDR3 comprises 12 residues. The CDR3 DNA reads TGTGCCTGGAGCGTGGGCTCCTACGAGCAGTACTTC. This translates into CAWSVGSYEQYF.

The chain employs TRBV29-1 and TRBJ2-1; D may correspond to TRBD1 or TRBD2 (6 bases each). The V gene's germline CDR1 is SQVTM and CDR2 ANQGSEA. There are 17 residues in the CDR3. Trimming cost V 6 bases and J 5 bases, with 26 bases left between them. CDR3 protein: CSVGSFPRGLVHNEQFF. The DNA for the CDR3 is TGCAGCGTGGGGAGCTTCCCTCGGGGGCTCGTCCACAATGAGCAGTTCTTC.

V and J are TRBV29-1 and TRBJ1-1; the D gene is possibly TRBD1 (5 bases). This CDR3 has 13 amino acids. Germline values: CDR1 SQVTM, CDR2 ANQGSEA. Trimming shortened V by 4 bases and J by 5 bases, and 14 bases separated the two germline ends. The CDR3: CSVVPPGVTEAFF. CDR3 coding DNA: TGCAGCGTTGTTCCCCCGGGGGTAACTGAAGCTTTCTTT.

This clone appeared a few times. This chain joins TRBV9 and TRBJ2-3; D ambiguous. Trimming removed 10 bases at V and 1 base at J, with 10 bases between. Germline V gives CDR1 SGDLS, CDR2 YYNGEE. CDR3 length equals 12 residues. CDR3 nucleotide sequence: TGTGCCCCTGGGAATTGCACAGATACGCAGTATTTT. Amino acid sequence: CAPGNCTDTQYF.

The table lists this clone with a few counts. This sequence joins TRBV5-6 and TRBJ2-1, with D perhaps matching TRBD1 (5 bases). There are 15 residues in the CDR3. The germline CDR1 and CDR2 sequences are SGHDT and YYEEEE. The V gene lost 0 bases and the J gene lost 3 bases, with 10 bases spanning the gap. The DNA of the CDR3 is TGTGCCAGCAGCTTGGTAGGGGCTTACTACAATGAGCAGTTCTTC. It is translated as CASSLVGAYYNEQFF.

This clone has more than one count but fewer than ten. This chain connects TRBV7-6 to TRBJ1-2; tentative D call: TRBD1 (5 bases). Germline V gene lookup returns CDR1 SGHVS and CDR2 FNYEAQ. Trimming stripped 4 bases from V and 7 bases from J, with 13 bases between. The CDR3 totals 13 residues. The CDR3 protein is CASSYQAGSGYTF. Here the CDR3 DNA reads TGTGCCAGCAGCTACCAAGCAGGGTCTGGCTACACCTTC.

Ten or more counts support this clone. The chain has TRBV10-3 and TRBJ2-3; D not resolved. The germline V gene encodes CDR1 ENHRY and CDR2 SYGVKD. The CDR3 covers 12 residues. Trimming took 2 bases from V and 2 from J, leaving 2 bases between them. This chain's CDR3 is CAISENTDTQYF. The CDR3 DNA sequence: TGTGCCATCAGTGAGAACACAGATACGCAGTATTTT.